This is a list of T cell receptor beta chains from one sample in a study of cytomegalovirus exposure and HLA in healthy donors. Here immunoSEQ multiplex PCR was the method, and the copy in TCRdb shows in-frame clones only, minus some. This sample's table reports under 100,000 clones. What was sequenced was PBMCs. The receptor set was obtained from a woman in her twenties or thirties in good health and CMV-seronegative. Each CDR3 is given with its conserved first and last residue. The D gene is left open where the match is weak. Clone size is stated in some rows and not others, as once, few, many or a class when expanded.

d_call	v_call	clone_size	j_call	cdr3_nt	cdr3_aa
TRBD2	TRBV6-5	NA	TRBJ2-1	TGTGCCAGCAGCACTCAGCGGGAGGGTTACAATGAGCAGTTCTTC	CASSTQREGYNEQFF
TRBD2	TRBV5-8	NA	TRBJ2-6	TGTGCCAGCAGCTTGGCCTGGGGACTAGCAGGGAGTGGGGCCAACGTCCTGACTTTC	CASSLAWGLAGSGANVLTF
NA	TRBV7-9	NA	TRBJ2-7	TGTGCCAGCAGCTTAGGGCCGGGGGAGCAGTACTTC	CASSLGPGEQYF
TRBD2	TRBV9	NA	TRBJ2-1	TGTGCCAGCAGCGCCCGACTAGCGGAGTACAATGAGCAGTTCTTC	CASSARLAEYNEQFF
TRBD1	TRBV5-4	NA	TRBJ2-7	TGTGCCAGCAGCTTGGGACAGGGCGGGCAGTACTTC	CASSLGQGGQYF
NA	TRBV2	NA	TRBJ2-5	TGTGCCAGCAGTGAGGACAGACAAGAGACCCAGTACTTC	CASSEDRQETQYF
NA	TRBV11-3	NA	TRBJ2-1	TGTGCCAGCAGCTTAGGGGCTTCCAATGAGCAGTTCTTC	CASSLGASNEQFF
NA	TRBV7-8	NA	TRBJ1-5	TGTGCCAGCAGCTTATCAACAGGGATCAATCAGCCCCAGCATTTT	CASSLSTGINQPQHF
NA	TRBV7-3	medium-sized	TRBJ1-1	TGTGCCAGCAGCCGAGGACAGACGAACACTGAAGCTTTCTTT	CASSRGQTNTEAFF
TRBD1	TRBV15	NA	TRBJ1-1	TGTGCCACCAGCCGGGACAGGGTAACTGAAGCTTTCTTT	CATSRDRVTEAFF
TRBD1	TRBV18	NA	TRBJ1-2	TGTGCCAGCTCCCGAACCGAGGACAGGAGTTTCTATGGCTACACCTTC	CASSRTEDRSFYGYTF
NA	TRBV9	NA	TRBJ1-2	TGTGCCAGCAGCGGCCCGGGAGTCTATGGCTACACCTTC	CASSGPGVYGYTF
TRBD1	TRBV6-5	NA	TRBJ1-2	TGTGCCAGCAGTTACGGGACAGGACAGGGTTATCGCGGCTACACCTTC	CASSYGTGQGYRGYTF
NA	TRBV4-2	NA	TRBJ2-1	TGTGCCAGCAGCCTCGGTAGTATGGCAGGGATTCACGATGAGCAGTTCTTC	CASSLGSMAGIHDEQFF
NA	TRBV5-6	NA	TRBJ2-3	TGTGCCAGCAGCTTTCTACAGCCTAGCACAGATACGCAGTATTTT	CASSFLQPSTDTQYF
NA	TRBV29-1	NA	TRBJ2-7	TGCAGCGTTGAGGGTTCGGGGGACGTCGCCTACGAGCAGTACTTC	CSVEGSGDVAYEQYF
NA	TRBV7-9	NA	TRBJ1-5	TGTGCCAGCAGCCCCGGGTTGAGCAATCAGCCCCAGCATTTT	CASSPGLSNQPQHF
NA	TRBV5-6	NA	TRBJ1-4	TGTGCCAGCAGCCTCTTGTCCCAGGGAGAAAAACTGTTTTTT	CASSLLSQGEKLFF
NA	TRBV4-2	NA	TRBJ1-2	TGTGCCAGCAGCCCGCCGAGCGGGGGGCTCGACTATGGCTACACCTTC	CASSPPSGGLDYGYTF
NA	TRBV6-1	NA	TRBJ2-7	TGTGCCAGCAGTGTAAACAGGGATCCTCCCTACGAGCAGTACTTC	CASSVNRDPPYEQYF